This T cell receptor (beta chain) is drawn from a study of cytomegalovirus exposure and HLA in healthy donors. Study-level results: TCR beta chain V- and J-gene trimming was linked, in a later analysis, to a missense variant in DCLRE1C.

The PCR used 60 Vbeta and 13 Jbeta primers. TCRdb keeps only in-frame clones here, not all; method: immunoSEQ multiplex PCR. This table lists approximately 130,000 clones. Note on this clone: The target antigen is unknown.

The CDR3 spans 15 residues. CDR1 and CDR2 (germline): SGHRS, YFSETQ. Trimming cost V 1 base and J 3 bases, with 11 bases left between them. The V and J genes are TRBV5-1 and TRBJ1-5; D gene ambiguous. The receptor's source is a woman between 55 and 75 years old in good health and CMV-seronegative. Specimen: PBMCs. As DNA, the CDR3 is TGCGCCAGCAGCTTGTCCGGGGAAAACAATCAGCCCCAGCATTTT. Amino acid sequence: CASSLSGENNQPQHF.